The rows below give T cell receptor beta chains drawn from one sample of a study of blood T cell repertoires in COVID-19. The table came from immunoSEQ multiplex PCR; TCRdb's copy has only in-frame clones and leaves some out. The table lists about 300,000 clones, around 92% of them singletons. Sequenced: peripheral blood. The origin of the receptors is a woman aged 25 to 39 with COVID-19, enrolled during active disease. Both conserved end residues are part of each CDR3. D genes are given only for firm matches. Clone size is shown for a subset of rows, as once, few, many or a class of expanded clone.

V,D,J,length,size,DNA,CDR3
TRBV19,TRBD2,TRBJ2-1,21,few,TGTGCCAGTAGTAAAAACAGGGACGGGACTAGCGGGGTGAGCTCCTACAATGAGCAGTTCTTC,CASSKNRDGTSGVSSYNEQFF
TRBV20-1,.,TRBJ1-2,11,.,TGCAGTTCCAGGACTAACTATGGCTACACCTTC,CSSRTNYGYTF
TRBV9,.,TRBJ1-1,16,.,TGTGCCAGCAGCGTAGCTGGGTCCACAGGGACGGGGGAAGCTTTCTTT,CASSVAGSTGTGEAFF
TRBV27,.,TRBJ2-7,14,.,TGTGCCAGCTCGTCAGGGGAAGGATTGCACGAGCAGTACTTC,CASSSGEGLHEQYF
TRBV9,TRBD2,TRBJ2-2,15,.,TGTGCCAGCAGCGTGGGCGGGGGGCCTACCGGGGAGCTGTTTTTT,CASSVGGGPTGELFF
TRBV2,TRBD1,TRBJ1-2,14,.,TGTGCCAGCAGAGGGACAGGGACTAACTATGGCTACACCTTC,CASRGTGTNYGYTF
TRBV14,.,TRBJ1-4,16,.,TGTGCCAGCAGCCTAACTCCGGAGGGATGGAATGAAAAACTGTTTTTT,CASSLTPEGWNEKLFF
TRBV18,.,TRBJ2-5,13,.,TGTGCCAGCTCACCAAGGAGGTGGGAGACCCAGTACTTC,CASSPRRWETQYF
TRBV29-1,TRBD1,TRBJ2-3,14,.,TGCAGCGTGGTAGACAGGGGCAGAACAGATACGCAGTATTTT,CSVVDRGRTDTQYF
TRBV11-3,.,TRBJ2-2,16,.,TGTGCCAGCAGCTCTCGCAGGGGCCTGAACACCGGGGAGCTGTTTTTT,CASSSRRGLNTGELFF
TRBV5-1,.,TRBJ2-5,16,.,TGCGCCAGCAGCTTGAATGGAGGCGGCATTCAAGAGACCCAGTACTTC,CASSLNGGGIQETQYF
TRBV30,TRBD2,TRBJ2-1,14,.,TGTGCCTGGAGTGTCGGAGCGGGGTCGAATGAGCAGTTCTTC,CAWSVGAGSNEQFF
TRBV5-4,.,TRBJ1-2,13,.,TGTGCCAGCAGCCCGAGAGCTAACTATGGCTACACCTTC,CASSPRANYGYTF
TRBV3-1/TRBV3-2,.,TRBJ2-5,12,.,TGTGCCAGCAGCCAGAGGAGAGAGACCCAGTACTTC,CASSQRRETQYF
TRBV4-2,.,TRBJ2-3,15,few,TGTGCCAGCAGCCCCTCGGGGGGCGGTGTAGATACGCAGTATTTT,CASSPSGGGVDTQYF
TRBV11-3,.,TRBJ2-5,18,.,TGTGCCAGCAGCCGATATATCACAGGGATAGAGTACCAAGAGACCCAGTACTTC,CASSRYITGIEYQETQYF
TRBV6-4,TRBD2,TRBJ2-3,16,.,TGTGCCAGCAGTGCCAGATCGGGGGGGCCAGGAGATACGCAGTATTTT,CASSARSGGPGDTQYF
TRBV28,.,TRBJ1-5,13,.,TGTGCCAGCAGAATCACAGGGTTTCAGCCCCAGCATTTT,CASRITGFQPQHF
TRBV28,TRBD2,TRBJ2-5,15,.,TGTGCCAGCAGTTTAAAGCGGGGCCTCGGGGAGACCCAGTACTTC,CASSLKRGLGETQYF
TRBV28,TRBD1,TRBJ2-3,17,.,TGTGCCAGCAGTACGGGACAGGGGGCTCTTAGCACAGATACGCAGTATTTT,CASSTGQGALSTDTQYF
TRBV18,TRBD2,TRBJ2-1,18,.,TGTGCCAGCTCACCCGCGCGGCGAGGGACTAGCGGGTGGAGTGAGCAGTTCTTC,CASSPARRGTSGWSEQFF
TRBV12-5,.,TRBJ2-5,19,.,TGTGCTAGTGGTTTGGTAAAGCTGGCGGGGAAATCTTTACAAGAGACCCAGTACTTC,CASGLVKLAGKSLQETQYF
TRBV4-2,.,TRBJ2-3,14,few,TGTGCCAGCAGCCAAGATCTTAACACAGATACGCAGTATTTT,CASSQDLNTDTQYF
TRBV7-2,.,TRBJ1-1,18,.,TGTGCCAGCAGTTCTCCGACAGCATATGGTGCCCTGAACACTGAAGCTTTCTTT,CASSSPTAYGALNTEAFF
TRBV5-1,TRBD1,TRBJ2-3,15,.,TGCGCCAGCAGCTTGGCTAGACAGGGTACAGATACGCAGTATTTT,CASSLARQGTDTQYF
TRBV30,TRBD1,TRBJ2-7,12,.,TGTGCCGCTAGCCGGGACAGCTACGAGCAGTACTTC,CAASRDSYEQYF
TRBV10-3,TRBD1,TRBJ1-6,15,.,TGTGCCATCAGTGAGTCGGGACAGGGGGATTCACCCCTCCACTTT,CAISESGQGDSPLHF
TRBV19,.,TRBJ1-1,16,.,TGTGCCAGTAGTATCGGATTTGGGGGAGGGGGCACTGAAGCTTTCTTT,CASSIGFGGGGTEAFF
TRBV30,TRBD2,TRBJ2-2,15,.,TGTGCCTGGAGTGTCGGGGGGAGCGGCGCCGGGGAGCTGTTTTTT,CAWSVGGSGAGELFF
TRBV6-5,.,TRBJ1-5,13,.,TGTGCCAGCAGGCCGACAGGTCATCAGCCCCAGCATTTT,CASRPTGHQPQHF
TRBV24-1,.,TRBJ2-2,14,.,TGTGCCACCAGTGACCCTAGCCACACCGGGGAGCTGTTTTTT,CATSDPSHTGELFF
TRBV7-2,TRBD2,TRBJ2-2,15,.,TGTGCCAGCAGCTTAGGCGGGGGGAACACCGGGGAGCTGTTTTTT,CASSLGGGNTGELFF
TRBV2,TRBD1,TRBJ1-2,16,.,TGTGCCAGCATCGCAGGTGGGACAGGGGATCGAAATGGCTACACCTTC,CASIAGGTGDRNGYTF
TRBV20-1,TRBD1,TRBJ1-6,13,.,TGCAGTGCTAGTCAGGGACAGAATTCACCCCTCCACTTT,CSASQGQNSPLHF
TRBV28,TRBD2,TRBJ2-2,18,few,TGTGCCAGCAGCCCCCGGACTAGCGGGGGGACCTACACCGGGGAGCTGTTTTTT,CASSPRTSGGTYTGELFF
TRBV7-2,.,TRBJ2-7,12,.,TGTGCCAGCAGTACCAGCTCCTACGAGCAGTACTTC,CASSTSSYEQYF
TRBV29-1,.,TRBJ1-5,13,.,TGCAGCGTTGGGGCTGATGACAATCAGCCCCAGCATTTT,CSVGADDNQPQHF
TRBV27,TRBD2,TRBJ2-3,15,.,TGTGCCAGCCGAGACATAGCGGGGGCACGAGATACGCAGTATTTT,CASRDIAGARDTQYF
TRBV29-1,.,TRBJ1-1,12,.,TGCAGCGTTGAGGGGGCTGGCACTGAAGCTTTCTTT,CSVEGAGTEAFF
TRBV28,.,TRBJ1-5,15,once,TGTGCCAGCAGTTTGTCCCTCTCCCCTAATCAGCCCCAGCATTTT,CASSLSLSPNQPQHF
TRBV30,.,TRBJ1-3,14,.,TGTGCCTGGAGTAAGGGGTCAGACGGAAACACCATATATTTT,CAWSKGSDGNTIYF
TRBV6-5,.,TRBJ2-1,15,.,TGTGCCAGCAGCTTCGGACAAGCCTCCTACAATGAGCAGTTCTTC,CASSFGQASYNEQFF
TRBV5-1,.,TRBJ1-1,15,once,TGCGCCAGCAGCCTGCGTACAGGGATGAACACTGAAGCTTTCTTT,CASSLRTGMNTEAFF
TRBV5-1,.,TRBJ1-3,15,once,TGCGCCAGCAGCTTGCAGGGAAGCTCTGGAAACACCATATATTTT,CASSLQGSSGNTIYF
TRBV10-2,.,TRBJ1-5,15,few,TGCGCCAGCAGTGGGGGGCTATATAGCAATCAGCCCCAGCATTTT,CASSGGLYSNQPQHF
TRBV19,.,TRBJ1-2,12,.,TGTGCCAGTAGTATAGCTGGGAGCGGCTACACCTTC,CASSIAGSGYTF
TRBV6-6,.,TRBJ1-1,14,.,TGTGCCAGCAGTTACTCTGGGCGGAACACTGAAGCTTTCTTT,CASSYSGRNTEAFF
TRBV19,TRBD2,TRBJ2-1,13,.,TGTGCCAGTATGAAGGTAGCGGGGGGTGAGCAGTTCTTC,CASMKVAGGEQFF